Presented here are 23 T cell receptor beta chains from one specimen sequenced in a study of cytomegalovirus exposure and HLA in healthy donors. The primer mix had 60 Vbeta and 13 Jbeta primers. Sequenced by immunoSEQ multiplex PCR; TCRdb stores in-frame clones only, minus some. Of about 200,000 clones in the sample, roughly 77% are singletons; the top ten hold around 1.5%. Sequencing was performed on PBMCs. These receptors were obtained from a woman aged 50 to 60 in good health and CMV-seronegative.

This rearrangement joins TRBV5-6 to TRBJ2-7, with TRBD1 as a possible D gene (6 bases). Germline V lookup: CDR1 SGHDT, CDR2 YYEEEE. V was trimmed by 3 bases and J by 5 bases, leaving 9 bases between them. The CDR3 spans 12 residues. The CDR3 region has the DNA TGTGCCAGCAGCTGGGGGCAAAACGAGCAGTACTTC. Protein product: CASSWGQNEQYF.

This clone was counted only a few times. The chain couples TRBV4-3 to TRBJ2-2; 11 bases fit TRBD2. Germline values: CDR1 LGHNA, CDR2 YSLEER. CDR3 length: 16 residues. J was trimmed by 4 bases and V by 4 bases; bases with no gene match: 5. The CDR3 DNA reads TGCGCCAGCAGCCTTGGACTAGCGGGTACCACCGGGGAGCTGTTTTTT. Its protein product is CASSLGLAGTTGELFF.

V is TRBV30 and J is TRBJ2-7; 8 nucleotides match TRBD2. The V and J ends lost 5 bases and 2 bases, in that order; junction bases with no gene match: 17. CDR3 length: 17 residues. CDR1 and CDR2 (germline): GTSNPN, SVGIG (reference sequence). The CDR3 bases are TGTGCCTGGTTTGTGCAGCGGGAGAAAGGAGCACCCTACGAGCAGTACTTC. Translating it yields CAWFVQREKGAPYEQYF.

V gene TRBV6-1 combines with J gene TRBJ2-4; possible D gene TRBD2, 6 bases. The CDR3 is 14 residues long. Germline V gives CDR1 MNHNS, CDR2 SASEGT. The V and J ends lost 2 bases and 13 bases respectively, with 18 bases between them. The CDR3 region is CASSESGQGGTQYF. The CDR3 bases are TGTGCCAGCAGTGAATCGGGGCAGGGAGGTACCCAGTACTTC.

The chain is built from TRBV7-9 and TRBJ2-7; 8 positions agree with TRBD2. Germline assignment: CDR1 SEHNR and CDR2 FQNEAQ (reference sequence). With V trimmed by 3 bases and J by 6 bases, 10 bases remained unmatched. The CDR3 has 15 amino acids. DNA for the CDR3: TGTGCCAGCAGCTTGGGTTTGCGGGAGGAGTCCGAGCAGTACTTC. It codes for CASSLGLREESEQYF.

A few counts support this clone. CDR3 protein: CATRTWWPTEAFF. As DNA, the CDR3 is TGTGCCACCAGGACATGGTGGCCGACTGAAGCTTTCTTT. The rearrangement uses TRBV28 and TRBJ1-1, with D perhaps matching TRBD1 (5 bases). Trimming took 10 bases from V and 5 from J, leaving 17 bases between them. The CDR3 spans 13 residues. CDR1 is MDHEN, CDR2 SYDVKM, per germline.

The chain has TRBV4-3 and TRBJ2-7; weak D call: TRBD2 (7 bases). Per the germline V gene, CDR1 is LGHNA and CDR2 is YSLEER. V was clipped by 0 bases and J by 3 bases, with 15 bases between them. The CDR3 has 16 amino acids. For the CDR3, the DNA is TGCGCCAGCAGCCAAGATTTGGGAGGGGGATACTACGAGCAGTACTTC. Translating gives CASSQDLGGGYYEQYF.

The chain couples TRBV21-1 to TRBJ1-5. TRBV21-1 is termed a pseudogene. This CDR3 has 16 residues. The CDR3 DNA reads TGTGCCAGCAGCAAAGTTGGGAGACACAGTCATCAGCCCCAGCATTTT. Protein sequence: CASSKVGRHSHQPQHF.

The chain joins TRBV28 to TRBJ2-3, with TRBD2 identical over 8 bases. Per germline, CDR1 MDHEN and CDR2 SYDVKM. V was clipped by 3 bases and J by 4 bases; unmatched bases: 15. This CDR3 spans 18 amino acids. In nucleotides, the CDR3 is TGTGCCAGCAGTTTCAATCCAGCTCGTCCGGGGGGGGCAGATACGCAGTATTTT. Its protein product is CASSFNPARPGGADTQYF.

This rearrangement joins TRBV14 to TRBJ1-2; D is perhaps TRBD1 (6 bases). Germline V gene sequence: CDR1 SGHDN, CDR2 FVKESK. V was clipped by 1 base and J by 4 bases, with 13 bases between them. The CDR3 spans 15 residues. The CDR3 DNA follows: TGTGCCAGCAGCCAAGCGACAGGATGGAGCTATGGCTACACCTTC. Its protein is CASSQATGWSYGYTF.

The chain combines TRBV19 with TRBJ1-2; 7 bases are a match to TRBD1. V lost 6 bases and J lost 5; bases outside the gene matches: 9. Germline V gene lookup returns CDR1 LNHDA and CDR2 SQIVND (reference sequence). CDR3 length: 14 amino acids. CDR3 nucleotide sequence: TGTGCCAGTAGCGCAGACAGGGCTTTTTATGGCTACACCTTC. It encodes CASSADRAFYGYTF.

The chain carries TRBV19 and TRBJ2-1; 10 bases align to TRBD1. Germline V gene sequence: CDR1 LNHDA, CDR2 SQIVND (reference sequence). The CDR3 runs 16 residues. Losses at the gene ends were 4 bases for V and 6 bases for J; bases not matched to a gene: 9. The CDR3 loop is CASSTSGTGVFNEQFF. The CDR3 DNA sequence: TGTGCCAGTAGTACATCCGGGACAGGGGTTTTCAATGAGCAGTTCTTC.

The chain couples TRBV7-2 to TRBJ2-4; D unresolved. The germline gives CDR1 SGHTA, CDR2 FQGNSA. V lost 1 base and J lost 6, with 7 bases in between. The CDR3 spans 13 residues. The CDR3 sequence is CASSLVAGNIQYF. The DNA for the CDR3 is TGTGCCAGCAGCTTAGTTGCAGGAAACATTCAGTACTTC.

Only a few counts were recorded for this clone. This chain uses TRBV4-2 with TRBJ1-6; a weak D match, TRBD1 (5 bases). Germline V gene data show CDR1 as LGHNA and CDR2 as YNFKEQ. V was trimmed by 0 bases and J by 6 bases, leaving 12 bases between them. This CDR3 has 16 amino acids. In DNA, the CDR3 is TGTGCCAGCAGCCAAGATGGGGCGGTCCCTAATTCACCCCTCCACTTT. This codes for CASSQDGAVPNSPLHF.

This clone came up a few times. V usage is TRBV4-3 and J usage is TRBJ1-1, with D possibly matching TRBD1 (5 bases). CDR3 length: 19 residues. Per the germline V gene, CDR1 is LGHNA and CDR2 is YSLEER. V shed 0 bases and J shed 0 bases, with 20 bases lying between them. The CDR3 region is CASSQDRLGKGIMNTEAFF. The CDR3, as DNA: TGCGCCAGCAGCCAAGATCGTCTGGGAAAGGGGATCATGAACACTGAAGCTTTCTTT.

The rearrangement joins TRBV30 to TRBJ2-5; possibly TRBD2 for D (5 bases). CDR3 size: 12 residues. The germline gives CDR1 GTSNPN, CDR2 SVGIG (reference sequence). V was pared by 4 bases and J by 2 bases, with 8 bases between. CDR3 DNA sequence: TGTGCCTGGAATTCGGGACAAGAGACCCAGTACTTC. Amino acids: CAWNSGQETQYF.

A few counts support this clone. The V gene is TRBV4-3, the J gene TRBJ1-1; D gene uncertain. From germline, CDR1 is LGHNA and CDR2 YSLEER. The CDR3 consists of 12 residues. The ends were cut back, 3 bases at V and 1 base at J, with 3 bases in the middle. CDR3 nucleotide sequence: TGCGCCAGCAGCCATAGGAACACTGAAGCTTTCTTT. This gives the protein CASSHRNTEAFF.

The chain links TRBV4-3 to TRBJ1-2; possibly TRBD1 for D (6 bases). The CDR3 covers 14 residues. V was cut by 0 bases and J by 8 bases, with 13 bases left in between. CDR1 and CDR2 (germline): LGHNA, YSLEER. CDR3 protein: CASSQDTGREGYTF. The CDR3 nucleotides read TGCGCCAGCAGCCAAGATACAGGGCGGGAGGGCTACACCTTC.

This clone was counted ten times or more. V is TRBV2 and J is TRBJ1-5; no clear D. Germline CDR1 and CDR2: SNHLY and FYNNEI. V lost 4 bases, J lost 2 bases, and 9 bases lay in between. This CDR3 has 14 residues. DNA for the CDR3: TGTGCCAGCAGTGTGATAGAGGGCAATCAGCCCCAGCATTTT. Its translation: CASSVIEGNQPQHF. Together with reference TRBV2 and TRBJ1-5, the CDR3 gives the full variable domain: EPEVTQTPSHQVTQMGQEVILRCVPISNHLYFYWYRQILGQKVEFLVSFYNNEISEKSEIFDDQFSVERPDGSNFTLKIRSTKLEDSAMYFCASSVIEGNQPQHFGDGTRLSIL.

The rearrangement uses TRBV19 and TRBJ1-5; no firm D call. There are 16 residues in the CDR3. Germline V gives CDR1 LNHDA, CDR2 SQIVND (reference sequence). V shed 0 bases and J shed 2 bases, with 11 bases lying between them. The CDR3 sequence is CASSIDGARGNQPQHF. DNA for the CDR3: TGTGCCAGTAGTATAGATGGAGCCCGGGGCAATCAGCCCCAGCATTTT.

V usage is TRBV7-9 and J usage is TRBJ2-1, with 12 positions matching TRBD2. Trimming took 3 bases from V and 6 from J; bases not matched to a gene: 3. CDR1 is SEHNR, CDR2 FQNEAQ, per germline (reference sequence). The CDR3 covers 15 residues. The CDR3 DNA follows: TGTGCCAGCAGCTTGGGACTAGCGGGTGGCAATGAGCAGTTCTTC. This codes for CASSLGLAGGNEQFF. Full variable domain (remainder filled in from reference TRBV7-9 and TRBJ2-1): DTGVSQNPRHKITKRGQNVTFRCDPISEHNRLYWYRQTLGQGPEFLTYFQNEAQLEKSRLLSDRFSAERPKGSFSTLEIQRTEQGDSAMYLCASSLGLAGGNEQFFGPGTRLTVL.

This clone has a handful of counts. This chain links TRBV2 with TRBJ1-1; D ambiguous. Germline values: CDR1 SNHLY, CDR2 FYNNEI. V was trimmed by 6 bases and J by 0 bases, leaving 8 bases between them. The CDR3 runs 13 residues. The CDR3 DNA follows: TGTGCCAGCAGAAATGAGGTGAACACTGAAGCTTTCTTT. Translating it yields CASRNEVNTEAFF. The full variable domain, rest sourced from reference TRBV2 and TRBJ1-1, is EPEVTQTPSHQVTQMGQEVILRCVPISNHLYFYWYRQILGQKVEFLVSFYNNEISEKSEIFDDQFSVERPDGSNFTLKIRSTKLEDSAMYFCASRNEVNTEAFFGQGTRLTVV.

The genes are TRBV4-3 and TRBJ1-2; tentatively, D is TRBD1 (6 bases). Germline V gene data show CDR1 as LGHNA and CDR2 as YSLEER. The CDR3 sequence is 14 residues long. Trimming removed 2 bases from V and 7 bases from J, with 14 bases in between. The CDR3 DNA follows: TGCGCCAGCAGCCAACTGGACAGCCTCGGTGGCTACACCTTC. This encodes CASSQLDSLGGYTF.